The next 7 T cell receptor beta chains were all read from a single sample in a study of cytotoxic CD8 clonotypes in ibrutinib-treated CLL. Measured with immunoSEQ multiplex PCR; TCRdb has only the in-frame clones, and not every one. The table has 150,000 to 200,000 clones, 72% seen once. The specimen comprised PBMCs, sampled after 24 months of ibrutinib treatment. The source is a human donor with chronic lymphocytic leukemia.

This clone was counted only a few times. CDR3 sequence reads: CASSFQGIENEQYF. In DNA form, the CDR3 reads TGTGCCAGCAGCTTTCAGGGAATCGAAAACGAGCAGTACTTC. This chain connects TRBV7-2 to TRBJ2-7; possibly TRBD1 for D (5 bases). The germline CDR1 and CDR2 sequences are SGHTA and FQGNSA. The CDR3 contains 14 residues. Trimming shortened V by 3 bases and J by 5 bases, and 14 bases separated the two germline ends.

This clone was observed a handful of times. The gene calls are TRBV2 and TRBJ2-3, with TRBD1 matching over 10 bases. V shed 4 bases and J 6 bases; nucleotides not matched to a gene: 4. Germline lookup yields CDR1 SNHLY and CDR2 FYNNEI. The CDR3 sequence is 14 residues long. Here the CDR3 DNA reads TGTGCCAGCAGTGCAGACAGGGGGCCGGATACGCAGTATTTT. It codes for CASSADRGPDTQYF.

The chain has TRBV15 and TRBJ1-2; D possibly corresponds to TRBD1 (5 bases). The CDR3 is 13 amino acids. Per the germline V gene, CDR1 is LNHNV and CDR2 is YYDKDF (reference sequence). Trimming removed 5 bases at V and 8 bases at J, with 15 bases between. The CDR3: CATSPTAGGGYTF. Written as DNA, the CDR3 is TGTGCCACCAGCCCGACAGCAGGTGGAGGCTACACCTTC.

This clone was counted a few times. The J gene is TRBJ2-7, the V gene TRBV12-5; maybe TRBD2 (5 bases). Germline V gene sequence: CDR1 LGHNT, CDR2 FRNRAP. The CDR3 loop spans 12 amino acids. Trimming pared 3 bases from V and 5 bases from J, leaving 8 bases between. CDR3 sequence reads: CASGFGGHEQYF. Written as DNA, the CDR3 is TGTGCTAGTGGTTTCGGAGGCCACGAGCAGTACTTC.

The chain couples TRBV9 to TRBJ2-5; D might be TRBD2 (5 bases). The J call may be incorrect, as the DNA end agrees better with TRBJ2-7. The CDR3 loop spans 14 amino acids. Germline values: CDR1 SGDLS, CDR2 YYNGEE. CDR3: CASSAGPGGYEQYF. The CDR3 DNA reads TGTGCCAGCAGCGCAGGCCCCGGAGGCTACGAGCAGTACTTC.

CDR3: CAISISGAGTIYGYTF. In DNA, the CDR3 is TGTGCCATCAGTATCTCAGGCGCCGGGACCATCTATGGCTACACCTTC. The V and J genes are TRBV10-3 and TRBJ1-2; a weak D match, TRBD1 (5 bases). This CDR3 comprises 16 residues. Trimming removed 5 bases from V and 4 bases from J, with 20 bases in between. Per the germline V gene, CDR1 is ENHRY and CDR2 is SYGVKD.

J is TRBJ1-5 and V is TRBV21-1. TRBV21-1 is shown as a pseudogene. This CDR3 comprises 15 residues. The CDR3 sequence: CASSKEHGTPQPQHF. CDR3 DNA: TGTGCCAGCAGCAAAGAGCACGGTACGCCTCAGCCCCAGCATTTT.